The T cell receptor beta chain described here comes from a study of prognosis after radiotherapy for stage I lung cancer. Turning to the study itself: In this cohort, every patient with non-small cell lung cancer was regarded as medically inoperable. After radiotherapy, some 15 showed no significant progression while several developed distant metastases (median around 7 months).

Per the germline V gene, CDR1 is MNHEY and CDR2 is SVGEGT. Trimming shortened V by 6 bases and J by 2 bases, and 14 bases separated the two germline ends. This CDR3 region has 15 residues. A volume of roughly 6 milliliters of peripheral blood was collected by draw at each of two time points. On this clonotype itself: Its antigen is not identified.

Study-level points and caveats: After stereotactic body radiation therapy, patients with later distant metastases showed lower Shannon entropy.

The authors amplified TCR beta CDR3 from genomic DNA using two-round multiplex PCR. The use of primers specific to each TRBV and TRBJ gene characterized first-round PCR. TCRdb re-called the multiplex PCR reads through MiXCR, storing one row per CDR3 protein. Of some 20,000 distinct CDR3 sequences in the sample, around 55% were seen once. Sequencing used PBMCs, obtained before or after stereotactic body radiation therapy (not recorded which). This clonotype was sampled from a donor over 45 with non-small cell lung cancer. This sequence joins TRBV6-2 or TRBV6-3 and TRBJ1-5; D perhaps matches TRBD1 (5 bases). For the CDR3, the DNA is TGTGCCAGCAGAAACGGCAGGGCAGGCAATCAGCCCCAGCATTTT. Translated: CASRNGRAGNQPQHF.